This entry lists 14 T cell receptor beta chains sequenced from one sample in a study of T-cell reconstitution after alpha-beta-depleted transplantation in children. The library targeted TCRbeta and was prepared with unique molecular identifiers. TCRdb ran MiXCR on the PCR reads and lists one entry per CDR3 protein. The table records hundreds of thousands of distinct CDR3 sequences, roughly 9% of them present only once. This material consisted of PBMCs from the stem cell graft donor, taken from the stem cell graft. The source of these receptors is a human donor who donated a stem cell graft to a child with acute lymphoblastic leukemia.

This clonotype was counted only a few times. The chain combines TRBV2 with TRBJ2-3, with TRBD2 matching over 10 bases. Per germline, CDR1 SNHLY and CDR2 FYNNEI. The V and J ends lost 4 bases and 7 bases, in that order; junction bases with no gene match: 14. The CDR3 runs 17 residues. The chain's CDR3 is CASSAHPSGGLTNTQYF. CDR3 coding DNA: TGTGCCAGCAGTGCCCATCCTAGCGGGGGCCTGACAAATACGCAGTATTTT.

J is TRBJ2-5 and V is TRBV4-3, with D possibly TRBD1 on 6 matching bases. The CDR3 covers 15 residues. Trimming removed 3 bases at V and 2 bases at J, with 13 bases between. The germline CDR1 and CDR2 sequences are LGHNA and YSLEER. For the CDR3, the DNA is TGCGCCAGCAGCCAGGGGACACTTCGACAAGAGACCCAGTACTTC. Its translation is CASSQGTLRQETQYF.

In this sample, this clonotype is medium-sized. This chain connects TRBV7-2 to TRBJ2-3; 8 bases map to TRBD2. Germline CDR1 and CDR2: SGHTA and FQGNSA. The CDR3 is 16 residues long. The trim removed 5 bases at V and 0 bases at J, leaving 7 bases unmatched. CDR3 nucleotide sequence: TGTGCCAGCAGCCTTCAGGGACTAGGGAGCACAGATACGCAGTATTTT. This sequence encodes CASSLQGLGSTDTQYF.

V is TRBV18 and J is TRBJ2-1; perhaps TRBD1 as D (5 bases). The CDR3 is made up of 16 amino acids. Between the trimmed V and J ends, which lost 2 bases and 2 bases, there was a span of 13 bases. CDR1 and CDR2 (germline): KGHSH, LQKENI. As DNA, the CDR3 is TGTGCCAGCTCACCAGGACAAGGGCCCCCCTACAATGAGCAGTTCTTC. Translated, it gives CASSPGQGPPYNEQFF. Full variable domain (rest looked up from reference TRBV18 and TRBJ2-1): NAGVMQNPRHLVRRRGQEARLRCSPMKGHSHVYWYRQLPEEGLKFMVYLQKENIIDESGMPKERFSAEFPKEGPSILRIQQVVRGDSAAYFCASSPGQGPPYNEQFFGPGTRLTVL.

At least ten counts were recorded for this clonotype. The V and J genes are TRBV15 and TRBJ1-2; D unclear. CDR3 length equals 14 residues. V was shortened by 0 bases and J by 0 bases, with 5 bases between the two germline ends. Germline V gene sequence: CDR1 LNHNV, CDR2 YYDKDF (reference sequence). CDR3 coding DNA: TGTGCCACCAGCAGAGATACAGCTAACTATGGCTACACCTTC. Translated: CATSRDTANYGYTF.

This clonotype has just a few counts. This rearrangement joins TRBV7-2 to TRBJ1-5; 7 bases match TRBD1. V lost 5 bases to trimming and J lost 7 bases; unmatched junction nucleotides: 8. The CDR3 is made up of 14 amino acids. The germline V gene has CDR1 SGHTA and CDR2 FQGNSA. CDR3 nucleotide sequence: TGTGCCAGCAGCCCCCGACAGGGTAGGCAGCCCCAGCATTTT. Its translation: CASSPRQGRQPQHF.

This clonotype was recorded at least ten times. The chain links TRBV3-1 to TRBJ2-6; maybe TRBD1 (7 bases). CDR1 and CDR2 (germline): LGHDT, YNNKEL (reference sequence). The V end was cut by 0 bases, the J end by 12 bases, with 18 bases between. The CDR3 spans 16 residues. In nucleotides, the CDR3 is TGTGCCAGCAGCCAAGATGGCAGGGGGACTTATCCCGTCCTGACTTTC. Its protein product is CASSQDGRGTYPVLTF.

This clonotype has just a few counts. The V gene is TRBV5-1, the J gene TRBJ2-1, with D perhaps assigned TRBD1 or TRBD2 (5 bases each). The CDR3 extends over 14 amino acids. Germline values: CDR1 SGHRS, CDR2 YFSETQ. The ends were cut back, 3 bases at V and 12 bases at J, with 19 bases in the middle. The CDR3 bases are TGCGCCAGCAGCTCGGAAAAAGCTGGGACGAGGCAGTTCTTC. Translated, it gives CASSSEKAGTRQFF. Drawing the rest from reference TRBV5-1 and TRBJ2-1, the complete variable domain is KAGVTQTPRYLIKTRGQQVTLSCSPISGHRSVSWYQQTPGQGLQFLFEYFSETQRNKGNFPGRFSGRQFSNSRSEMNVSTLELGDSALYLCASSSEKAGTRQFFGPGTRLTVL.

Only a few counts were recorded for this clonotype. The gene calls are TRBV12-3 or TRBV12-4 and TRBJ1-5; no firm D call. CDR3 size: 15 residues. The V end was cut by 6 bases, the J end by 5 bases, with 17 bases between. The CDR3 protein is CASSPFLGRDQPQHF. In DNA form, the CDR3 reads TGTGCCAGCAGCCCATTTTTAGGCCGGGATCAGCCCCAGCATTTT.

This clonotype has more than one count but fewer than ten. This chain links TRBV14 with TRBJ2-7; 7 bases match TRBD1. This CDR3 spans 14 amino acids. Germline CDR1 and CDR2: SGHDN and FVKESK. With 4 bases clipped from V and 4 bases from J, the junction kept 7 bases outside the gene matches. CDR3 amino acids: CASSPWTGFYEQYF. The DNA of the CDR3 is TGTGCCAGCAGCCCCTGGACAGGCTTTTACGAGCAGTACTTC.

This chain uses TRBV14 with TRBJ2-2; maybe TRBD1 (6 bases). Deletions cut 4 bases from V and 3 bases from J, with 15 bases between. There are 16 residues in the CDR3. The V gene's germline CDR1 is SGHDN and CDR2 FVKESK. Here the CDR3 reads CASSLLRDTYTGELFF. CDR3 in DNA: TGTGCCAGCAGCCTCCTCCGGGACACTTACACCGGGGAGCTGTTTTTT.

In this sample, this clonotype turned up many times. The V and J genes are TRBV10-2 and TRBJ2-7; perhaps TRBD1 as D (5 bases). Germline-derived CDR1 and CDR2 are WSHSY and SAAADI. V was trimmed by 6 bases and J by 3 bases, leaving 6 bases between them. CDR3 length: 11 residues. This CDR3 reads CASSDSYEQYF. In DNA form, the CDR3 reads TGCGCCAGCAGCGACAGCTACGAGCAGTACTTC.

This clonotype has ten or more counts. The chain has TRBV5-8 and TRBJ1-5; D unresolved. Trimming shortened V by 0 bases and J by 4 bases, and 5 bases separated the two germline ends. The germline CDR1 and CDR2 sequences are SGHTS and YDEGEE. The CDR3 is made up of 13 amino acids. The CDR3 DNA is TGTGCCAGCAGCTTGGCGACGAATCAGCCCCAGCATTTT. Its translation: CASSLATNQPQHF.

This clonotype was detected ten times or more. V gene TRBV12-3 or TRBV12-4 combines with J gene TRBJ2-2; no firm D call. The length of the CDR3 is 13 residues. Trimming left V 3 bases short and J 8 bases short, with 10 bases between. Written as DNA, the CDR3 is TGTGCCAGCAGTTTGCAGGTCGGTGGGGAGCTGTTTTTT. It is translated as CASSLQVGGELFF.